This record covers a single T cell receptor (beta chain). The antigen is unknown. Some clones are missing from TCRdb's copy, which holds only in-frame ones; the method was immunoSEQ multiplex PCR. Here the sample spans approximately 1.4 million clones, nearly 99% being singletons. This record comes from a study of shared clonotypes between healthy human individuals. The overall study: The cohort had two women and three men, ages 18 to 49. Each donor's CD4 naive and CD4 memory cells filled three plates apiece, CD8 naive two, and CD8 memory one. The study, taken as a whole, reports: Larger richness was generally estimated for naive than memory subsets.

Study donors comprised healthy, HIV-negative adults devoid of recent acute infection or vaccination. Sequencing used naive CD4+ T cells sorted from blood. Regarding subset: CD45RA+ positively selected. The clonotype originates from a man younger than 45 in good health.

The CDR3 region has the DNA TGTGCCAGCAGGGGACATTCTTATTCTGAAGCTTTCTTT. Residues: CASRGHSYSEAFF. The rearrangement links TRBV27 to TRBJ1-1; the D gene is possibly TRBD1 (6 bases). The CDR3 runs 13 residues. Germline V CDR1 and CDR2: MNHEY, SMNVEV (reference sequence). The V and J ends lost 6 bases and 6 bases respectively, with 14 bases between them.